The following is a T cell receptor beta chain sequence with its context. Its antigen specificity is not known. No base quality values were provided; no much bigger clone lies one nucleotide off. The data derive from a study of early T cells in non-severe SARS-CoV-2 infection (dated by TCRdb to about 2021). Concerning the study at large: Bulk RNA from unsorted whole blood was used for TCR sequencing, so alpha and beta chains could not be paired. The investigation overall reported the following: VDJdb matching was skewed toward anti-spike CD8 responses and likely underestimated virus-specific expansions by missing private and CD4 specificities.

Libraries were prepared through 5' RACE. The run used a NextSeq 500. In the TCR library protocol, unique molecular identifiers were attached to individual cDNA molecules to correct for PCR bias and sequencing error. Sequencing covered both TCR alpha and beta chains, and within each sample the abundances of alpha and beta sequences were tightly co-correlated. Processing in the source paper ran as follows. Decombinator V4 was used to annotate TCR sequences for V gene, J gene and CDR3. Expanded TCRs were defined as changing significantly between any two time points under a Poisson model with p below 0.0001. Abundances of TCRs were expressed as counts per million after normalisation to the total number of TCRs sequenced in each sample. MAIT TCRs were defined by TRAV1-2 paired with TRAJ12, TRAJ20 or TRAJ33, and iNKT TCRs by TRAV10 paired with TRAJ18. VDJdb, accessed 1 November 2021, was searched for CMV, EBV and SARS-CoV-2 annotated TCRs, with TCRs annotated for multiple antigens excluded. TCRdb reprocessing: public reads trimmed at Q25 with fastp, clones called with MiXCR, in-frame beta chains kept. Duplicate CDR3 protein sequences are folded into a single record with the most common DNA and genes. These V and J calls are TCRdb output, not the study's own analysis. The sample has under 90,000 distinct CDR3 sequences on record, less than 15% of them singletons. Of the sample, 5% to 7.5% falls within the top ten clones.

Measured from the cysteine to the phenylalanine, the CDR3 is 13 residues long. This entry keeps only the CDR3 DNA: 39 bases, framed from base 1. V is shortened by 0 bases, J by 7 bases, and the region joining them spans 10 bases. Per the germline V gene, SGDLS is the CDR1 and YYNGEE is the CDR2. Set within a cohort of healthcare workers in London, UK, this nested case-control study involved weekly PCR testing of nasopharyngeal swabs along with blood sampling. Healthcare workers were recruited during the week of the UK lockdown, between 23 and 31 March 2020, and followed weekly for up to about 15 weeks.

The chain couples TRBV9 to TRBJ1-1; the D gene is perhaps TRBD1, from 5 matching bases. The receptor's source is an adult who was a healthcare worker with PCR-confirmed SARS-CoV-2 infection or an uninfected control (not recorded which). What was sequenced was whole blood. The CDR3 reads CASSVEGQGEAFF. The DNA is TGTGCCAGCAGCGTAGAGGGGCAGGGTGAAGCTTTCTTT.